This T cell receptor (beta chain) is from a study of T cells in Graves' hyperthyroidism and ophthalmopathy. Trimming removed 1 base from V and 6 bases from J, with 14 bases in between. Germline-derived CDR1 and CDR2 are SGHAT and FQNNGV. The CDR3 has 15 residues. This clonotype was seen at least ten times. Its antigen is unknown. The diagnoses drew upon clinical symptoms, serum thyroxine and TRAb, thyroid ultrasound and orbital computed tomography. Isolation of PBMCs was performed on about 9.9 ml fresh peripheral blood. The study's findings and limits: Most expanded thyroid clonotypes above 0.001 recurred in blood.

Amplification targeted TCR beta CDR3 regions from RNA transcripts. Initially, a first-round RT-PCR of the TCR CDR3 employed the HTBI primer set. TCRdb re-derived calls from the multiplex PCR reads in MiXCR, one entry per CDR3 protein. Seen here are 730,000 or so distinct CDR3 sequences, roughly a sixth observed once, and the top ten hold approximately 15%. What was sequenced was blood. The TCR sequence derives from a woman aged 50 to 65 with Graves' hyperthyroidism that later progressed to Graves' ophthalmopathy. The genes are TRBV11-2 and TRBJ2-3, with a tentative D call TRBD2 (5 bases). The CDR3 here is CASSLGGAAYDTQYF. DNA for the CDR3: TGTGCCAGCAGCTTAGGAGGAGCGGCGTACGATACGCAGTATTTT. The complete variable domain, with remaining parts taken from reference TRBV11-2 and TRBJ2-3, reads EAGVAQSPRYKIIEKRQSVAFWCNPISGHATLYWYQQILGQGPKLLIQFQNNGVVDDSQLPKDRFSAERLKGVDSTLKIQPAKLEDSAVYLCASSLGGAAYDTQYFGPGTRLTVL.